A selection of T cell receptor beta chains follows, all from one sample in a study of T cell responses to AZD1222 COVID-19 vaccine. The repertoire was sequenced with immunoSEQ multiplex PCR; TCRdb's copy has only in-frame clones and lacks some. The sample lists 95,000 to 100,000 clones; more than 80% were seen once. Material: peripheral blood, obtained on day 0 of AZD1222 vaccination. These receptors were taken from an adult in good health. Each CDR3 is given without its conserved first and last residue. A D gene is named only where the DNA matches it firmly. The size entry is marked missing in some rows and otherwise reads once, few, many or a size class.

j_call,v_call,d_call,clone_size,cdr3_aa
TRBJ1-3,TRBV7-8,TRBD1,-,ASSRQGQSSGNTIY
TRBJ2-1,TRBV9,-,-,ASSGDSYNEQF
TRBJ2-3,TRBV9,TRBD2,-,ASSAEAGGTDTQY
TRBJ2-2,TRBV24-1,TRBD1,-,ATSDPTGDISGELF
TRBJ1-1,TRBV3-1/TRBV3-2,-,-,ASSQEGRRASAF
TRBJ2-3,TRBV6-2/TRBV6-3,TRBD2,few,ASSLAGEGADTQY
TRBJ1-5,TRBV19,-,-,ASHSALSNQPQH
TRBJ2-7,TRBV5-4,-,-,ASSLARQRPGEQY
TRBJ1-3,TRBV19,-,few,ASSTGWGNTIY
TRBJ1-1,TRBV19,-,-,ASSMGGNTEAF
TRBJ1-1,TRBV30,-,-,AWEGGRNTEAF